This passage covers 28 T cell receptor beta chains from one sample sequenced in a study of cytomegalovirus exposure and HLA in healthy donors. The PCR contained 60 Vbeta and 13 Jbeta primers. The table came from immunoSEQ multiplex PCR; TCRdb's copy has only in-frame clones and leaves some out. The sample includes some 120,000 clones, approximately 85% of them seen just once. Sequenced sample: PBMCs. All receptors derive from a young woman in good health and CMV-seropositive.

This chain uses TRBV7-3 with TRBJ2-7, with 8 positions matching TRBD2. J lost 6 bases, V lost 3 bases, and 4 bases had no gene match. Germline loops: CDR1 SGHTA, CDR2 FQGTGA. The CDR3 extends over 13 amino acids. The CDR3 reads CASSFGLASEQYF. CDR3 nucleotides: TGTGCCAGCAGCTTCGGACTAGCAAGCGAGCAGTACTTC.

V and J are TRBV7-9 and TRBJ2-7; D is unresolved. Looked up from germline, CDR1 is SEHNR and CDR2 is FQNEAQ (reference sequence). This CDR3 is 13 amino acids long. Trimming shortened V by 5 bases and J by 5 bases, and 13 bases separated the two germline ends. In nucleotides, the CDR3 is TGTGCCAGCAGCCGGAACCTAGTCGACGAGCAGTACTTC. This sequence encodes CASSRNLVDEQYF. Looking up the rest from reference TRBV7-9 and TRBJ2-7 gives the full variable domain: DTGVSQNPRHKITKRGQNVTFRCDPISEHNRLYWYRQTLGQGPEFLTYFQNEAQLEKSRLLSDRFSAERPKGSFSTLEIQRTEQGDSAMYLCASSRNLVDEQYFGPGTRLTVT.

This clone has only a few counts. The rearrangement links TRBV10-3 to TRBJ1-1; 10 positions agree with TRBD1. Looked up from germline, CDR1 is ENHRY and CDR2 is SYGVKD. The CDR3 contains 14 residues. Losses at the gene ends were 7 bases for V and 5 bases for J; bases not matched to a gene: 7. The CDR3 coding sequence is TGTGCCATCACCCCGACAGGGGGCATAACTGAAGCTTTCTTT. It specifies CAITPTGGITEAFF.

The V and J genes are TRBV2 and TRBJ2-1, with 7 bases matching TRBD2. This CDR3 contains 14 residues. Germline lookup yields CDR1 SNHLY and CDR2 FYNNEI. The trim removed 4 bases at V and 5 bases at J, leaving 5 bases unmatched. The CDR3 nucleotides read TGTGCCAGCAGTGGGGGCGCGGGGGACAATGAGCAGTTCTTC. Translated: CASSGGAGDNEQFF.

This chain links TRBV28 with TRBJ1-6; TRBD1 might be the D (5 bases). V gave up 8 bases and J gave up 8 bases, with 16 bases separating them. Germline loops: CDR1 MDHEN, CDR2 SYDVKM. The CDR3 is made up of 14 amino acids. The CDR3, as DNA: TGTGCCAGCGGGGGGATTCTCTCGTATTCACCCCTCCACTTT. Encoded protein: CASGGILSYSPLHF.

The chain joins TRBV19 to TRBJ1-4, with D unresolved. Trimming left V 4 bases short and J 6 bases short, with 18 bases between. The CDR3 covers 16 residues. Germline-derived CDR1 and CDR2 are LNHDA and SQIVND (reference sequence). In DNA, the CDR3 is TGTGCCAGTAGTACGCCTTCGGGTCGCAACGATGAAAAACTGTTTTTT. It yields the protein CASSTPSGRNDEKLFF. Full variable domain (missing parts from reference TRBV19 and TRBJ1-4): DGGITQSPKYLFRKEGQNVTLSCEQNLNHDAMYWYRQDPGQGLRLIYYSQIVNDFQKGDIAEGYSVSREKKESFPLTVTSAQKNPTAFYLCASSTPSGRNDEKLFFGSGTQLSVL.

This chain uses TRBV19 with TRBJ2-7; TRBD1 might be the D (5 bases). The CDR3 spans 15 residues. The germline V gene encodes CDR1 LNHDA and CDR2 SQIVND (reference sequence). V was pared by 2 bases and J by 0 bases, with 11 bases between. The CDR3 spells CASSIRWGPSYEQYF. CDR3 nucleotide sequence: TGTGCCAGTAGTATAAGGTGGGGCCCCTCCTACGAGCAGTACTTC.

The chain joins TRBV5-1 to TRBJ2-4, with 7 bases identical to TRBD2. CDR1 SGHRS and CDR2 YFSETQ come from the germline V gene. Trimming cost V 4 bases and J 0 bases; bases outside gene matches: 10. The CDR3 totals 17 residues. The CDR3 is CASSSHSAGVAKNIQYF. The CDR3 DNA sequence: TGCGCCAGCAGCAGCCACTCGGCGGGAGTAGCCAAAAACATTCAGTACTTC.

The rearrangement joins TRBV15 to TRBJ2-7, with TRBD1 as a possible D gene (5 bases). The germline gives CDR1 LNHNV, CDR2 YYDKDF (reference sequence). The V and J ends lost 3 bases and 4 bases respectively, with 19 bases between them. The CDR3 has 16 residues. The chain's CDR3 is CATSSSTAAGIYEQYF. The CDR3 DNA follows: TGTGCCACCAGCAGCTCCACCGCGGCAGGGATATACGAGCAGTACTTC.

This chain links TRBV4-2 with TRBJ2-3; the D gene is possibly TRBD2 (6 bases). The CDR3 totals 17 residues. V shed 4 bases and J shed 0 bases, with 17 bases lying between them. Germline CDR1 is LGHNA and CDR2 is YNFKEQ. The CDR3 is CASSPGTSSTSTDTQYF. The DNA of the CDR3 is TGTGCCAGCAGCCCAGGCACTAGCAGCACTAGCACAGATACGCAGTATTTT.

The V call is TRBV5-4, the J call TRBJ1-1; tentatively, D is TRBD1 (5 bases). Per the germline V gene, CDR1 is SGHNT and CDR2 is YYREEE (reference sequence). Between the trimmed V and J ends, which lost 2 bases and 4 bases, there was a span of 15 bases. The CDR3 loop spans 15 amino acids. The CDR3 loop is CASSFYQGASTEAFF. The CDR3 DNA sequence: TGTGCCAGCAGCTTTTACCAGGGCGCGTCCACTGAAGCTTTCTTT.

CDR3: CASSQDPYSYNEQFF. The CDR3 DNA reads as TGCGCCAGCAGCCAAGACCCATACAGTTACAATGAGCAGTTCTTC. This chain connects TRBV4-1 to TRBJ2-1; D remains ambiguous. V lost 0 bases, J lost 4 bases, and 10 bases lay in between. This CDR3 comprises 15 residues. Germline loops: CDR1 MGHRA, CDR2 YSYEKL.

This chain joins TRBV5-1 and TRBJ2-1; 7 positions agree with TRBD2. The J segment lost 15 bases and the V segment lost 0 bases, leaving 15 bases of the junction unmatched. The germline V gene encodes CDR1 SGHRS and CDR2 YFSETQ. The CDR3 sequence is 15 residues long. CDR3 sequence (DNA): TGCGCCAGCAGCTTGGGGGAACTAGCGAGGATCAGTCCGTTCTTC. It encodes CASSLGELARISPFF.

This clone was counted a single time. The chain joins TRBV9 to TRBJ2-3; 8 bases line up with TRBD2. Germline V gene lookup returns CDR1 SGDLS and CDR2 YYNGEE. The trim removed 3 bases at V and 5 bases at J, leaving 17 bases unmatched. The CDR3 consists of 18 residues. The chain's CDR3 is CASSGLRGAGGGGDTQYF. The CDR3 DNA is TGTGCCAGCAGCGGCCTGAGGGGGGCGGGGGGAGGTGGAGATACGCAGTATTTT. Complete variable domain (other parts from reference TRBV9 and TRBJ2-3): DSGVTQTPKHLITATGQRVTLRCSPRSGDLSVYWYQQSLDQGLQFLIQYYNGEERAKGNILERFSAQQFPDLHSELNLSSLELGDSALYFCASSGLRGAGGGGDTQYFGPGTRLTVL.

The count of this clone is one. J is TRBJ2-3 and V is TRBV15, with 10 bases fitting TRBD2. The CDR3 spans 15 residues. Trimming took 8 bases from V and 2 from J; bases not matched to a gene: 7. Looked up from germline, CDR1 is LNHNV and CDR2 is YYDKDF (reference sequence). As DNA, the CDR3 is TGTGCCACCGCCGGGACTAGCGATATCACAGATACGCAGTATTTT. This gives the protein CATAGTSDITDTQYF.

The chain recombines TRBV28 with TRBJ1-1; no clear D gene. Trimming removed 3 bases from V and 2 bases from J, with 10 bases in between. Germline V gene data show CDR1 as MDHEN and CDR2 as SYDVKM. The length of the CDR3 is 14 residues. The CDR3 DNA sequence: TGTGCCAGCAGTTTGACGGCGGTCAACACTGAAGCTTTCTTT. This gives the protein CASSLTAVNTEAFF.

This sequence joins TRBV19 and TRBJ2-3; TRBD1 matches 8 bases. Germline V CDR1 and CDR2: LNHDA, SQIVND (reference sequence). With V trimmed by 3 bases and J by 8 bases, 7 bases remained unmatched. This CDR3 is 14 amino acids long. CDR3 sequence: CASSITGGEGTQYF. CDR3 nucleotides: TGTGCCAGTAGTATCACAGGGGGAGAAGGTACGCAGTATTTT.

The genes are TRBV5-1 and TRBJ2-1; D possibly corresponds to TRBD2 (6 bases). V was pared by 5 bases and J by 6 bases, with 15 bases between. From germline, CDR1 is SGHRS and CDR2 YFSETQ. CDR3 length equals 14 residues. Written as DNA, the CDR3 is TGCGCCAGCAGGGACCCCGGGGGAGGCAATGAGCAGTTCTTC. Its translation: CASRDPGGGNEQFF.

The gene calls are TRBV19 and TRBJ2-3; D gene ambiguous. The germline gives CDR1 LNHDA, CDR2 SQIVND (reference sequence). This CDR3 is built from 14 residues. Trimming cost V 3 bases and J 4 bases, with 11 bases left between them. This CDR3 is CASSIEVLSDTQYF. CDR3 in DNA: TGTGCCAGTAGTATCGAGGTTTTATCAGATACGCAGTATTTT.

CDR3 in DNA: TGTGCCAGCAGTTACGGGCAGTTGAACACTGAAGCTTTCTTT. Translation: CASSYGQLNTEAFF. This sequence joins TRBV6-5 and TRBJ1-1; D ambiguous. Trimming pared 2 bases from V and 0 bases from J, leaving 7 bases between. Germline values: CDR1 MNHEY, CDR2 SVGAGI. The CDR3 loop spans 14 amino acids.

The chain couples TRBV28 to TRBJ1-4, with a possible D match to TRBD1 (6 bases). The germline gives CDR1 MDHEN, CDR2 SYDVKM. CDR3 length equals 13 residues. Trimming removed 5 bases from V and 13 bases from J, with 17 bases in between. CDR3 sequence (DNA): TGTGCCAGCAGTACTCAACAGGGAAAGGGACTGTTTTTT. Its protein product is CASSTQQGKGLFF.

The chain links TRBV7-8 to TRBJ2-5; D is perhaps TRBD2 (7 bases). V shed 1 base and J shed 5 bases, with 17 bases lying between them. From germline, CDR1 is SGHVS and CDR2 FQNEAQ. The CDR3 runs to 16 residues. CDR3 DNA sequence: TGTGCCAGCAGCTTAGTCGTGGGGGGGCCAGGGGAGACCCAGTACTTC. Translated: CASSLVVGGPGETQYF.

CDR3: CASSPGLVYNEQFF. CDR3 nucleotides: TGTGCCAGCTCACCGGGACTAGTCTACAATGAGCAGTTCTTC. This chain connects TRBV18 to TRBJ2-1; 8 positions agree with TRBD2. J lost 3 bases, V lost 3 bases, and 1 base had no gene match. Per germline, CDR1 KGHSH and CDR2 LQKENI. The CDR3 sequence is 14 residues long.

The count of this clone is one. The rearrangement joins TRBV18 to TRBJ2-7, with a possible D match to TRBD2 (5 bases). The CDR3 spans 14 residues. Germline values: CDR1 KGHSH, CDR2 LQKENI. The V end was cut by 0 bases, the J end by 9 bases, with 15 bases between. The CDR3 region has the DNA TGTGCCAGCTCACCACCAATGCAGCCCGCGGGGCAGTACTTC. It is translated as CASSPPMQPAGQYF.

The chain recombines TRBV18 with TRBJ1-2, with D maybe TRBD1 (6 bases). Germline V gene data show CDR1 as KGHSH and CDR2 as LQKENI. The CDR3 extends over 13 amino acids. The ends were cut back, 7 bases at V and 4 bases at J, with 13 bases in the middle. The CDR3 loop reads CASFHRELYGYTF. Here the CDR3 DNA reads TGTGCCAGCTTCCACAGGGAACTCTATGGCTACACCTTC.

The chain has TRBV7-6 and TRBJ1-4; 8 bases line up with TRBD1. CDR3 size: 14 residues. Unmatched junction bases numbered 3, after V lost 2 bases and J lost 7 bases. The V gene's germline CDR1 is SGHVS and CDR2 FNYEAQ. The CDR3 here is CASSLRTGSEKLFF. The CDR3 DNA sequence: TGTGCCAGCAGCTTAAGGACAGGGAGTGAAAAACTGTTTTTT. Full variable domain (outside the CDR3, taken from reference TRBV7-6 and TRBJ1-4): GAGVSQSPRYKVTKRGQDVALRCDPISGHVSLYWYRQALGQGPEFLTYFNYEAQQDKSGLPNDRFSAERPEGSISTLTIQRTEQRDSAMYRCASSLRTGSEKLFFGSGTQLSVL.

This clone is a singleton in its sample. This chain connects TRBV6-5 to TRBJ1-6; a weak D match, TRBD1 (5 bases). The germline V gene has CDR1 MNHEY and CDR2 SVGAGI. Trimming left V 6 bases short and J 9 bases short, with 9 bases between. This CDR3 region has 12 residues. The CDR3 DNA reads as TGTGCCAGCAGGTCGGGACTTTCACCCCTCCACTTT. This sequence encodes CASRSGLSPLHF.

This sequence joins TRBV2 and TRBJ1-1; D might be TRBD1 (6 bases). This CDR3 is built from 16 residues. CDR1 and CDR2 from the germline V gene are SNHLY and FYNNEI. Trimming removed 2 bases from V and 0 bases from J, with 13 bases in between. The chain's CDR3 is CASSERGGSMNTEAFF. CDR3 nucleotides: TGTGCCAGCAGTGAAAGGGGGGGGTCTATGAACACTGAAGCTTTCTTT.